The present TCR beta chain was sequenced within a study of tumor-infiltrating lymphocytes in primary liver carcinoma. Looking at the study overall: The study reported T1-T3 N0M0 tumors spanning 4.2 to 10 cm.

TCR beta cDNA came from roughly 550 ng total RNA, primed with a constant-region primer. TCR beta libraries came from three nested multiplex PCR rounds using slightly modified ARM-PCR. For roughly 11 cycles apiece, the opening two PCR rounds ran with TRBV1-TRBV30 forward primers and a C-beta reverse primer. MiXCR, applied by TCRdb to the multiplex PCR reads, yields one record per CDR3 protein. The sample includes hundreds of thousands of distinct CDR3 sequences, roughly 60% of them seen just once. The CDR3 is 16 residues long. Germline V gene sequence: CDR1 MDHEN, CDR2 SYDVKM. V was pared by 3 bases and J by 5 bases, with 17 bases between. Blood RNA was derived from unsorted whole blood, and germline DNA was extracted too. Investigators obtained approximately 4.3 milliliters of peripheral blood ahead of surgery.

This sequence joins TRBV28 and TRBJ2-1, with D maybe TRBD1 (5 bases). The TCR sequence derives from a woman in her 30s with primary liver carcinoma and hepatitis B virus infection. The specimen sequenced was peripheral blood. CDR3 bases: TGTGCCAGCAGTTTTCGGCTAGTAGGGGTGGACAATGAGCAGTTCTTC. This translates into CASSFRLVGVDNEQFF.